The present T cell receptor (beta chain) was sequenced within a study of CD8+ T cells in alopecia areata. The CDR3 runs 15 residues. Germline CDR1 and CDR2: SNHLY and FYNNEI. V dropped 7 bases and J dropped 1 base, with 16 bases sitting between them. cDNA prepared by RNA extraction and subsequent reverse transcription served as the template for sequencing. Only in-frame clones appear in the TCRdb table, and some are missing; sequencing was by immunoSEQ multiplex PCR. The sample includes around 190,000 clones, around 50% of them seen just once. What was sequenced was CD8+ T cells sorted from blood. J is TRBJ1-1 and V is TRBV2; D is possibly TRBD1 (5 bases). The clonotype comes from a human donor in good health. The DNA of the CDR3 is TGTGCCAGCAATCCCATGCCGGGACGGAACACTGAAGCTTTCTTT. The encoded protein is CASNPMPGRNTEAFF.